This T cell receptor beta chain comes out of a study of blood T cell repertoires in COVID-19. Looking at the study overall: Donors in the United States, Italy and Spain gave samples during acute or convalescent COVID-19. Sample material is recorded as cDNA or gDNA derived from T cells, B-cell-depleted T cells, or PBMCs.

As processed by the authors: Amplification of reference gene primers was used by the study to estimate nucleated cell counts. Measured with immunoSEQ multiplex PCR; TCRdb has only the in-frame clones, and not every one. That table gives V, J and clone size, and the DNA gave D and trimming. The sample records roughly 220,000 clones, around 80% being singletons. Trimming left V 0 bases short and J 2 bases short, with 20 bases between. Germline loops: CDR1 SGHAT, CDR2 FQNNGV. The CDR3 is 19 amino acids. The chain couples TRBV11-2 to TRBJ2-1; weak D call: TRBD1 (6 bases). Sample: peripheral blood. The receptor was derived from a woman between 40 and 55 years old who had recovered from COVID-19. This CDR3 reads CASSLDGEQQGWTYNEQFF. DNA for the CDR3: TGTGCCAGCAGCTTAGACGGGGAACAACAGGGATGGACCTACAATGAGCAGTTCTTC.